Listed below are T cell receptor beta chains from one sample, sequenced in a study of T cells and Merkel cell carcinoma outcomes. Data came from immunoSEQ multiplex PCR; TCRdb stores just in-frame clones and leaves some out. Of roughly 9,200 clones in the sample, around 84% were seen once. Source material: tumor tissue from Merkel cell carcinoma. These receptors were collected from a human donor with Merkel cell carcinoma. The CDR3 runs from the conserved cysteine through the conserved F or W. The D gene is left open where the match is weak. Rows give clone size only sometimes, using once, few, many, or a class for an expanded clone.

TRBJ2-1 TRBV9 few . CASSAVPNNEQFF TGTGCCAGCAGCGCAGTTCCGAACAATGAGCAGTTCTTC
TRBJ2-4 TRBV5-1 once . CASSPGVDKNIQYF TGCGCCAGCAGCCCGGGGGTGGACAAAAACATTCAGTACTTC
TRBJ2-2 TRBV5-1 . . CASSLVAGEGTGELFF TGCGCCAGCAGCTTGGTAGCAGGAGAGGGGACCGGGGAGCTGTTTTTT
TRBJ2-7 TRBV7-9 . TRBD2 CASSSTGTSSYEQYF TGTGCCAGCAGCTCCACCGGGACTAGCAGCTACGAGCAGTACTTC
TRBJ1-1 TRBV4-2 . . CASSQSNQGMNTEAFF TGTGCCAGCAGCCAATCCAATCAGGGCATGAACACTGAAGCTTTCTTT
TRBJ2-3 TRBV2 once . CASSDGSPGTDTQYF TGTGCCAGCAGTGATGGTTCCCCCGGGACAGATACGCAGTATTTT
TRBJ2-7 TRBV7-2 . TRBD1 CASSLATGGAYEQYF TGTGCCAGCAGCTTAGCGACAGGGGGGGCCTACGAGCAGTACTTC
TRBJ2-4 TRBV5-1 . TRBD2 CASSRQLAGENIQYF TGCGCCAGCAGCCGTCAACTAGCGGGCGAGAACATTCAGTACTTC
TRBJ2-1 TRBV7-8 . TRBD2 CASSPERGGSYNEQFF TGTGCCAGCAGTCCCGAGCGGGGGGGCTCCTACAATGAGCAGTTCTTC
TRBJ1-1 TRBV7-8 . . CASSLVGGNTEAFF TGTGCCAGCAGCTTAGTAGGGGGGAACACTGAAGCTTTCTTT
TRBJ2-5 TRBV18 . . CASSLSMAGAQETQYF TGTGCCAGCTCGCTGTCGATGGCGGGGGCCCAAGAGACCCAGTACTTC